The rows below give T cell receptor beta chains drawn from one sample of a study of T cell changes during pregnancy in multiple sclerosis. Repertoires were generated with immunoSEQ multiplex PCR, while TCRdb's copy carries only in-frame clones and drops some. In the table there are about 120,000 clones, approximately 94% of which are singletons. The source was peripheral blood, collected before pregnancy. The receptors were gathered from a female donor with multiple sclerosis, enrolled in a pregnancy study. Each CDR3 is given with its conserved first and last residue. The D gene is left open where the match is weak. Rows may omit the clone size; those that give it use once, few, many or a size class.

TRBD2	TRBV11-2	-	TRBJ2-3	CASSSSGGATDTQYF	TGTGCCAGCAGCTCAAGCGGGGGGGCCACAGATACGCAGTATTTT
-	TRBV28	-	TRBJ2-7	CASKPHRGGEQYF	TGTGCCAGCAAACCCCACAGGGGGGGCGAGCAGTACTTC
TRBD1	TRBV2	-	TRBJ1-1	CASRTSQGPLNTEAFF	TGTGCCAGCAGGACCTCACAGGGGCCCCTGAACACTGAAGCTTTCTTT
TRBD2	TRBV5-1	-	TRBJ2-5	CASSFGTSGGETQYF	TGCGCCAGCAGCTTCGGGACTAGCGGGGGGGAGACCCAGTACTTC
-	TRBV11-2	once	TRBJ2-7	CASSLGRNYEQYF	TGTGCCAGCAGCTTAGGCAGAAACTACGAGCAGTACTTC
TRBD1	TRBV5-6	-	TRBJ2-1	CASSLSGTGRQNEQFF	TGTGCCAGCAGCTTGAGCGGGACAGGGAGGCAAAATGAGCAGTTCTTC
TRBD1	TRBV7-9	-	TRBJ1-4	CASSLRDRQNEKLFF	TGTGCCAGCAGCTTAAGGGACAGGCAAAACGAAAAACTGTTTTTT
-	TRBV7-9	-	TRBJ1-5	CASSLTGNQPQHF	TGTGCCAGCAGCTTAACAGGCAATCAGCCCCAGCATTTT
TRBD2	TRBV19	-	TRBJ2-7	CASSGLAVNSYEQYF	TGTGCCAGTAGTGGACTAGCGGTGAATTCCTACGAGCAGTACTTC
-	TRBV5-1	-	TRBJ1-4	CASSLDGTSLGKLFF	TGCGCCAGCAGCTTGGATGGGACATCCTTAGGAAAACTGTTTTTT
-	TRBV4-2	-	TRBJ1-6	CASSLQANNSPLHF	TGTGCCAGCAGCTTGCAAGCAAATAATTCACCCCTCCACTTT
-	TRBV6-6	-	TRBJ2-1	CASSLTSYNEQFF	TGTGCCAGCAGTCTGACTAGTTACAATGAGCAGTTCTTC
-	TRBV27	-	TRBJ2-1	CASSLRVLSYNEQFF	TGTGCCAGCAGTCTCAGGGTCCTCTCATACAATGAGCAGTTCTTC
TRBD1	TRBV5-6	-	TRBJ2-3	CASSLGGRQGAADTQYF	TGTGCCAGCAGTTTGGGAGGTCGACAGGGGGCTGCAGATACGCAGTATTTT
-	TRBV6-1	-	TRBJ1-5	CASSPRVEGPQPQHF	TGTGCCAGCAGTCCCCGAGTGGAGGGCCCTCAGCCCCAGCATTTT
-	TRBV2	-	TRBJ1-5	CASSEGQGVQPQHF	TGTGCCAGCAGTGAAGGGCAGGGTGTTCAGCCCCAGCATTTT
-	TRBV4-1	-	TRBJ1-3	CASSPPFSLSSGNTIYF	TGCGCCAGCAGCCCACCCTTCTCCCTGAGCTCTGGAAACACCATATATTTT
-	TRBV13	-	TRBJ2-4	CASSLSTSLAKNIQYF	TGTGCCAGCAGCTTATCGACTTCCCTAGCCAAAAACATTCAGTACTTC
-	TRBV5-1	-	TRBJ1-1	CASSLNSEATEAFF	TGCGCCAGCAGCTTAAACAGTGAAGCCACTGAAGCTTTCTTT
-	TRBV19	-	TRBJ1-1	CASKSGGGADTEAFF	TGTGCCAGTAAGTCCGGGGGGGGCGCGGACACTGAAGCTTTCTTT
TRBD1	TRBV27	-	TRBJ1-6	CASSLSGTGTHSPLHF	TGTGCCAGCAGTTTATCCGGGACAGGGACGCATTCACCCCTCCACTTT
TRBD1	TRBV28	once	TRBJ1-6	CASSPGTATYNSPLHF	TGTGCCAGCAGTCCCGGGACAGCGACCTATAATTCACCCCTCCACTTT
-	TRBV2	-	TRBJ1-1	CASLRNTEAFF	TGTGCCAGCCTGAGGAACACTGAAGCTTTCTTT
-	TRBV28	-	TRBJ2-5	CASSWSGGVGETQYF	TGTGCCAGCAGTTGGTCCGGGGGAGTAGGGGAGACCCAGTACTTC
-	TRBV5-5	-	TRBJ2-2	CASSLGGSPGELFF	TGTGCCAGCAGCTTGGGCGGGTCCCCCGGGGAGCTGTTTTTT
-	TRBV11-3	-	TRBJ2-1	CASSLDPSASEQFF	TGTGCCAGCAGCTTAGACCCAAGCGCCTCTGAGCAGTTCTTC
-	TRBV9	-	TRBJ2-3	CASSVGDRSTDTQYF	TGTGCCAGCAGCGTAGGAGACAGGAGCACAGATACGCAGTATTTT
-	TRBV6-5	once	TRBJ2-1	CASSYSRGNNEQFF	TGTGCCAGCAGTTACTCGAGGGGGAACAATGAGCAGTTCTTC
-	TRBV28	-	TRBJ1-2	CASRRSGTSNGYTF	TGTGCCAGCAGACGATCCGGGACATCCAATGGCTACACCTTC
TRBD1	TRBV28	-	TRBJ2-7	CASRPEQGAGEQYF	TGTGCCAGCAGGCCCGAACAGGGGGCAGGCGAGCAGTACTTC
-	TRBV28	-	TRBJ2-1	CASSTPGVSYNEQFF	TGTGCCAGCAGTACCCCGGGAGTCAGCTACAATGAGCAGTTCTTC
-	TRBV11-2	-	TRBJ2-7	CASSSQGFPSEQYF	TGTGCCAGCAGCTCCCAGGGGTTTCCCTCCGAGCAGTACTTC
-	TRBV9	-	TRBJ2-5	CASSPGEETQYF	TGTGCCAGCAGCCCGGGGGAAGAGACCCAGTACTTC
-	TRBV11-1	once	TRBJ2-6	CASSLGGRAGANVLTF	TGTGCCAGCAGCTTAGGGGGCAGGGCTGGGGCCAACGTCCTGACTTTC
-	TRBV30	-	TRBJ1-1	CAWRGRGNTEAFF	TGTGCCTGGAGGGGCAGGGGGAACACTGAAGCTTTCTTT
TRBD1	TRBV4-1	-	TRBJ1-2	CASSHPLDRANGYTF	TGCGCCAGCAGCCATCCCTTAGACAGGGCGAATGGCTACACCTTC
-	TRBV30	-	TRBJ2-3	CAGSRGISTDTQYF	TGTGCCGGCTCCCGGGGGATTAGCACAGATACGCAGTATTTT
TRBD2	TRBV7-9	-	TRBJ2-7	CASSLDSRLAGVYEQYF	TGTGCCAGCAGCTTAGACAGTAGACTAGCGGGCGTCTACGAGCAGTACTTC
TRBD2	TRBV5-4	-	TRBJ2-5	CASSSIRTSGKETQYF	TGTGCCAGCAGCTCAATCCGGACTAGCGGGAAAGAGACCCAGTACTTC
TRBD1	TRBV19	-	TRBJ1-3	CASSMTGIGNTIYF	TGTGCCAGTAGTATGACAGGGATCGGAAACACCATATATTTT
TRBD2	TRBV19	-	TRBJ2-7	CASSKRTSERIAVYEQYF	TGTGCCAGTAGTAAGCGGACTAGCGAGAGGATTGCCGTCTACGAGCAGTACTTC
TRBD1	TRBV5-1	-	TRBJ2-5	CASSRRQTGGAETQYF	TGCGCCAGCAGCCGGAGACAGACAGGGGGGGCAGAGACCCAGTACTTC
TRBD2	TRBV27	-	TRBJ2-1	CASSSYSGEGNEQFF	TGTGCCAGCAGCAGCTATAGCGGGGAGGGCAATGAGCAGTTCTTC
-	TRBV5-1	-	TRBJ1-1	CASSLVKGRTEAFF	TGCGCCAGCAGCTTGGTTAAGGGCAGGACAGAAGCTTTCTTT
-	TRBV19	-	TRBJ2-2	CASSIEGPPTGELFF	TGTGCCAGTAGTATAGAGGGGCCTCCCACCGGGGAGCTGTTTTTT
-	TRBV2	-	TRBJ2-3	CASSEPLRYTQYF	TGTGCCAGCAGTGAACCTTTACGGTATACGCAGTATTTT
TRBD2	TRBV11-3	-	TRBJ2-1	CASKGTTLNEQFF	TGTGCCAGCAAAGGGACTACCCTAAATGAGCAGTTCTTC
-	TRBV7-2	once	TRBJ2-7	CASSLGRGSYEQYF	TGTGCCAGCAGCTTAGGCAGGGGAAGCTACGAGCAGTACTTC
-	TRBV19	-	TRBJ2-1	CASHPGERVYNEQFF	TGTGCCAGCCATCCCGGGGAGCGGGTTTACAATGAGCAGTTCTTC
TRBD1	TRBV30	-	TRBJ1-2	CAWSWDSGGYGYTF	TGTGCCTGGAGCTGGGACAGCGGCGGCTATGGCTACACCTTC
TRBD1	TRBV13	-	TRBJ1-2	CASNDRGNYGYTF	TGTGCCAGCAACGACAGGGGGAACTATGGCTACACCTTC
-	TRBV30	once	TRBJ1-5	CAWSVGQLNQPQHF	TGTGCCTGGAGTGTAGGACAACTCAATCAGCCCCAGCATTTT
-	TRBV9	-	TRBJ1-5	CASSVRDNQPQHF	TGTGCCAGCAGCGTACGGGACAATCAGCCCCAGCATTTT